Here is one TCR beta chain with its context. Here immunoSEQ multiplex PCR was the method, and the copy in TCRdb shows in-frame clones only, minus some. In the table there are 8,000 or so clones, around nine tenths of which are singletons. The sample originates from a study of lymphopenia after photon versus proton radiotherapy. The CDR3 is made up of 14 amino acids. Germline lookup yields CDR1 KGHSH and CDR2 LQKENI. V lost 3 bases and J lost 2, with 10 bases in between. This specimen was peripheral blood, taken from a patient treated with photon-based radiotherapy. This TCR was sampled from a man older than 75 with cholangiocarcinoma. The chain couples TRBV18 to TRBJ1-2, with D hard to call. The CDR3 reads CASSPLGQNYGYTF. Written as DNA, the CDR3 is TGTGCCAGCTCACCTTTAGGGCAAAACTATGGCTACACCTTC.